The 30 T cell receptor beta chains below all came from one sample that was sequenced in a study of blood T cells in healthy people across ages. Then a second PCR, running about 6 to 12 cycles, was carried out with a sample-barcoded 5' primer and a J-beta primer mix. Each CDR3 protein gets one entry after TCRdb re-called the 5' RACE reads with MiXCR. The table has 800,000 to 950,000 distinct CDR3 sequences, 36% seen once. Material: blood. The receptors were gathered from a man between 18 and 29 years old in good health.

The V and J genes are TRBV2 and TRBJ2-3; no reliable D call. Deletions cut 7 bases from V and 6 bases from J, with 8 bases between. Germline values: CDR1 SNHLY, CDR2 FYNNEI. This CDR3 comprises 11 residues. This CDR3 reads CASKFRDTQYF. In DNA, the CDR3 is TGTGCCAGCAAGTTTCGCGATACGCAGTATTTT. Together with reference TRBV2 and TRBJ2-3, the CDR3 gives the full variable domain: EPEVTQTPSHQVTQMGQEVILRCVPISNHLYFYWYRQILGQKVEFLVSFYNNEISEKSEIFDDQFSVERPDGSNFTLKIRSTKLEDSAMYFCASKFRDTQYFGPGTRLTVL.

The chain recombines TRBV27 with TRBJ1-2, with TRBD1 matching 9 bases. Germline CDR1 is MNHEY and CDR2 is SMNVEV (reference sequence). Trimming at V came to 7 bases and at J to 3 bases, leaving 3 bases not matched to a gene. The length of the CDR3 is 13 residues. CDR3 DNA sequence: TGTGCCAGCAAACAGGGGGCCGACTATGGCTACACCTTC. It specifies CASKQGADYGYTF.

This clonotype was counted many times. The CDR3 DNA sequence: TGCGCCAGCAGCTTGATGGGCAGAAGCTCCTACAATGAGCAGTTCTTC. Its translation: CASSLMGRSSYNEQFF. The chain carries TRBV5-1 and TRBJ2-1, with D unclear. This CDR3 comprises 16 residues. The V end lost 1 base, the J end lost 0 bases, and 11 bases lay between the germline ends. Germline CDR1 is SGHRS and CDR2 is YFSETQ.

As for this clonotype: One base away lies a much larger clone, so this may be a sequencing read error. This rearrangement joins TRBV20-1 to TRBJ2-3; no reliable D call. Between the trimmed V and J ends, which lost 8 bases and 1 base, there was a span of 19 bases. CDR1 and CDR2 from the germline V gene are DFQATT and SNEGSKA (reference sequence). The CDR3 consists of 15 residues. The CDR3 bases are TGCAGTACCAGCGTCGGTAGCCAGGGCACAGATACGCAGTATTTT. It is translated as CSTSVGSQGTDTQYF.

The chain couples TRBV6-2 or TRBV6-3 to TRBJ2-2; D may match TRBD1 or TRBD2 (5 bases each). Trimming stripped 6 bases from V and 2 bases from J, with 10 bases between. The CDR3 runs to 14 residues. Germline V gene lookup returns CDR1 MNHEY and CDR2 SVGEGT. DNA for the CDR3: TGTGCCAGCAGAAGGGACGGTAACACCGGGGAGCTGTTTTTT. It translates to CASRRDGNTGELFF.

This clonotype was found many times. As DNA, the CDR3 is TGTGCCAGCAGCTTAGAAGTGGGGCAGGGACTGTACGAGCAGTACTTC. This gives the protein CASSLEVGQGLYEQYF. The chain links TRBV7-2 to TRBJ2-7, with a weak D call TRBD2 (6 bases). CDR3 length equals 16 residues. In germline, CDR1 is SGHTA, CDR2 FQGNSA. V was shortened by 1 base and J by 4 bases, with 17 bases between the two germline ends.

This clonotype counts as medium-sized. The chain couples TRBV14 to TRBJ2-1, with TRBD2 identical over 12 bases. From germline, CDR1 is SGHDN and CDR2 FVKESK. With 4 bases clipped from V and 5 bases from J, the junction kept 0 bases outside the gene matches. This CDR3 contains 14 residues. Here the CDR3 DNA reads TGTGCCAGCAGCCGACTAGCGGGAGACAATGAGCAGTTCTTC. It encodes CASSRLAGDNEQFF.

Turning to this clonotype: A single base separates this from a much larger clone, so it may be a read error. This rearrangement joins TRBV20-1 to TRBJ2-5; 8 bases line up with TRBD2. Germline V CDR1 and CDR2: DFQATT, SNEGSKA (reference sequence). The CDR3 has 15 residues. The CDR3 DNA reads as TGCGGTGCTAGGGCGTCGGGGGGGATAGAAGAGACCCAGTACTTC. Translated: CGARASGGIEETQYF.

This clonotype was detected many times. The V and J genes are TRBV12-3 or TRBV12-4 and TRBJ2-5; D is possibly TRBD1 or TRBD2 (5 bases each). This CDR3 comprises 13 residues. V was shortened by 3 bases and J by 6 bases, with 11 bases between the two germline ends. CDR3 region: CASSFEGLKTQYF. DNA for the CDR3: TGTGCCAGCAGTTTCGAGGGGTTAAAGACCCAGTACTTC.

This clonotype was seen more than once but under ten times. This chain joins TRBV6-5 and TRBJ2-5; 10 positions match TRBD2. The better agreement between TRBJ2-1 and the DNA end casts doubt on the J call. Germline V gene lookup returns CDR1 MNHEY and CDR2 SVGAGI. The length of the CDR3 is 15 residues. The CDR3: CASSYSGGIQETQFF. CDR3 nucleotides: TGTGCCAGCAGTTATAGCGGGGGGATTCAAGAGACCCAGTTCTTC.

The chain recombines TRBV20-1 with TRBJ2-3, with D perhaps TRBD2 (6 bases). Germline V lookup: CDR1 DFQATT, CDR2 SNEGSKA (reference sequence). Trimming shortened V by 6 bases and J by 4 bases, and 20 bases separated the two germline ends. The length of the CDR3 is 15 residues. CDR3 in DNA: TGCAGTGCCAGAAGGGGACCTAGGAGGGCAGATACGCAGTATTTT. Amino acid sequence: CSARRGPRRADTQYF.

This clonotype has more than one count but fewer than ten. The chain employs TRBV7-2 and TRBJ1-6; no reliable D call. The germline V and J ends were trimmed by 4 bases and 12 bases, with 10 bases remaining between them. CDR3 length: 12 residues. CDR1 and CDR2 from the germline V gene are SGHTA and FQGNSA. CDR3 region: CASSSGPRPLHF. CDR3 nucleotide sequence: TGTGCCAGCAGCTCCGGACCTCGACCCCTCCACTTT.

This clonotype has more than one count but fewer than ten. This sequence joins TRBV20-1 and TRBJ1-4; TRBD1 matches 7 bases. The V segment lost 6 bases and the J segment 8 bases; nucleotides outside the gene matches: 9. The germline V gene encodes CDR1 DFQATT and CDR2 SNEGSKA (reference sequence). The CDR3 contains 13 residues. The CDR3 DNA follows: TGCAGTGCCCCCGGACAGGTTGGAGAAAAACTGTTTTTT. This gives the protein CSAPGQVGEKLFF.

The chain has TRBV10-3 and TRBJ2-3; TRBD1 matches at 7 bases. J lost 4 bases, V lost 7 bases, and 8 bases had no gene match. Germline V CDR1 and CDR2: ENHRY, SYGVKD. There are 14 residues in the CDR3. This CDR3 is CAINRDSPPDTQYF. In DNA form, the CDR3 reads TGTGCCATCAACCGGGACAGTCCCCCAGATACGCAGTATTTT.

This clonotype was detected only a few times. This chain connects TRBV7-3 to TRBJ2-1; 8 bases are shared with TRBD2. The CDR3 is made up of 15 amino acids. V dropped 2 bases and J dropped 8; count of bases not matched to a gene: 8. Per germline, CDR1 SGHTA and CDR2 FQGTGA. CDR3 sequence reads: CASSLAGGLHHEQFF. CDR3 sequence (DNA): TGTGCCAGCAGCTTAGCGGGGGGCCTCCATCATGAGCAGTTCTTC.

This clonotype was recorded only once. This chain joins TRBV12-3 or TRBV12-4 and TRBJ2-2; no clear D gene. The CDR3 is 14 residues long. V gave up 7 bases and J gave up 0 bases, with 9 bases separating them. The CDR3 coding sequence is TGTGCCAGCAACAGAGCCGCGAACACCGGGGAGCTGTTTTTT. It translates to CASNRAANTGELFF.

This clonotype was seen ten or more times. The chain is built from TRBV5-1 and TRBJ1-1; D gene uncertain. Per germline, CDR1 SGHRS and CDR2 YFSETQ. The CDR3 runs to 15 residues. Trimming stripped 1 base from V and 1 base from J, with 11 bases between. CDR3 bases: TGCGCCAGCAGCTTGTCGGACCCCAGGAACACTGAAGCTTTCTTT. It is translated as CASSLSDPRNTEAFF.

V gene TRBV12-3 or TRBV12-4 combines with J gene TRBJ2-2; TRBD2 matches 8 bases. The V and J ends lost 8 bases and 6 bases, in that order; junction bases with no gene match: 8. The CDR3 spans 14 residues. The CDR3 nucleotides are TGTGCCAGCGACCCACGGGGGGGTGCCGGGGAGCTGTTTTTT. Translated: CASDPRGGAGELFF.

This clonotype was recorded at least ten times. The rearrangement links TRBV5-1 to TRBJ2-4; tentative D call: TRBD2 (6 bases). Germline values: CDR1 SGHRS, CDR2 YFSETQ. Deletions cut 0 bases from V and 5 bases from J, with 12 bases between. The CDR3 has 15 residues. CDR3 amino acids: CASSLEDYSQNIQYF. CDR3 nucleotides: TGCGCCAGCAGCTTGGAGGACTACTCTCAAAACATTCAGTACTTC.

The CDR3 nucleotides are TGCAGTGCTAGAGATGGGTCAAAAGGGGACACTGAAGCTTTCTTT. This translates into CSARDGSKGDTEAFF. V is TRBV20-1 and J is TRBJ1-1; possibly TRBD1 for D (5 bases). Germline V gene lookup returns CDR1 DFQATT and CDR2 SNEGSKA (reference sequence). The CDR3 sequence is 15 residues long. V lost 0 bases, J lost 3 bases, and 14 bases lay in between.

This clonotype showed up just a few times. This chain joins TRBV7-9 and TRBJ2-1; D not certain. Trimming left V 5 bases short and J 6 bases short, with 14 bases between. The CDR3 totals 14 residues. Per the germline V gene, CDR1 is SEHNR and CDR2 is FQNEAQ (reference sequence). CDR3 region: CASSPGPSSNEQFF. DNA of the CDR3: TGTGCCAGCAGCCCAGGCCCATCGTCCAATGAGCAGTTCTTC.

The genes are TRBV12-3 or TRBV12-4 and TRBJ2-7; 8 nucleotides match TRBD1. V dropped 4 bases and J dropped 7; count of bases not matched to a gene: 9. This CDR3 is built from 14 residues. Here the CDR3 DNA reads TGTGCCAGCAGTTGGGCAGGGGGCTACAATGAGCAGTACTTC. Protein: CASSWAGGYNEQYF.

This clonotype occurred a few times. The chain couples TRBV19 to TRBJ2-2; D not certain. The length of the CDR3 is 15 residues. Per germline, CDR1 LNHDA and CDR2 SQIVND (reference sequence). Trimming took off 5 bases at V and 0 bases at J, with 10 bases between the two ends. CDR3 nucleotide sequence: TGTGCCAGTAGTGGCTCCGGTGCGAACACCGGGGAGCTGTTTTTT. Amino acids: CASSGSGANTGELFF. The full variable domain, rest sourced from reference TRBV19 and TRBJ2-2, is DGGITQSPKYLFRKEGQNVTLSCEQNLNHDAMYWYRQDPGQGLRLIYYSQIVNDFQKGDIAEGYSVSREKKESFPLTVTSAQKNPTAFYLCASSGSGANTGELFFGEGSRLTVL.

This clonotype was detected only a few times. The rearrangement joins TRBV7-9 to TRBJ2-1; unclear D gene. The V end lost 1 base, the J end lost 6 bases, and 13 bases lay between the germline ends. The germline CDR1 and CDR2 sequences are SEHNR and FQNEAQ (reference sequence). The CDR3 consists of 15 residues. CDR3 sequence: CASSLGDDFTNEQFF. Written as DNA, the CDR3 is TGTGCCAGCAGCTTAGGGGATGACTTCACCAATGAGCAGTTCTTC.

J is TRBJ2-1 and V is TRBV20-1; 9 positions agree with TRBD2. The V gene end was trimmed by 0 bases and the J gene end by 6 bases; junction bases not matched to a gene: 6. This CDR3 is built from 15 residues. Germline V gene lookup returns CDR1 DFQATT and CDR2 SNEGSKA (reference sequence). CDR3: CSARDGASGINEQFF. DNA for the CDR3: TGCAGTGCTAGAGATGGGGCTAGCGGGATCAATGAGCAGTTCTTC.

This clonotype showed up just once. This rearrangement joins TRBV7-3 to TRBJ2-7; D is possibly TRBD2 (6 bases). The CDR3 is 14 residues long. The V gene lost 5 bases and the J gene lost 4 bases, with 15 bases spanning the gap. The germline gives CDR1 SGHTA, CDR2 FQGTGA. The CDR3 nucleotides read TGTGCCAGCAGCCTAGCGAGAACACTTTACGAGCAGTACTTC. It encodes CASSLARTLYEQYF.

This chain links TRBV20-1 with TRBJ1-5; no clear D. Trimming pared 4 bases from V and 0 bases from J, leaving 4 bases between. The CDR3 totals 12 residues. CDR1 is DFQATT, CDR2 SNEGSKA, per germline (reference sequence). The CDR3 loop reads CSAKYSNQPQHF. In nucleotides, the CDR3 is TGCAGTGCTAAGTATAGCAATCAGCCCCAGCATTTT.

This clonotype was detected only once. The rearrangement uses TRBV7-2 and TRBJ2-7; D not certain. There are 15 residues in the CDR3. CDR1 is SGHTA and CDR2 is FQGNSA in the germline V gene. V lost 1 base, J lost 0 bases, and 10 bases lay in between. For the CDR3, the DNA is TGTGCCAGCAGCTTAGATATAGTCCGCTCCTACGAGCAGTACTTC. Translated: CASSLDIVRSYEQYF.

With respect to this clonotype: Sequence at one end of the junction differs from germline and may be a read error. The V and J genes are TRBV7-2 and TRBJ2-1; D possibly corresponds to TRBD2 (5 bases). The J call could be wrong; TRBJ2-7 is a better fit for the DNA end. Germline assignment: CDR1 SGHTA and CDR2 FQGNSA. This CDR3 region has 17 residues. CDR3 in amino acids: CANSLAHTTTTSYEQYF. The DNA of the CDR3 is TGTGCCAACAGCTTAGCGCATACAACAACAACCTCCTACGAGCAGTACTTC.

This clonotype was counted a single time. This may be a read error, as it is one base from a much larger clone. The CDR3: CAINGQRNRPQHF. Here the CDR3 DNA reads TGTGCCATCAATGGACAGCGAAATCGGCCCCAGCATTTT. The chain is built from TRBV10-3 and TRBJ1-5; weak D call: TRBD1 (6 bases). This CDR3 comprises 13 residues. From germline, CDR1 is ENHRY and CDR2 SYGVKD.